Below are 10 T cell receptor beta chains sequenced from a single sample in a study of naive and memory T cell subsets. Overall study findings and caveats: A few larger clonotypes appeared in naive repertoires, especially CD8, possibly memory cells re-expressing CD45RA.

These receptors' targets are unknown. Both TRBC1 and TRBC2 were covered by a beta constant-region primer of two equimolar oligonucleotides. The ligated cDNA underwent four PCR rounds using SP2 and nested alpha and beta constant-region primers. TCRdb re-analysed the UMI-ligation and nested PCR reads in MiXCR, keeping a single row per CDR3 protein. This sample has 150,000 or so distinct CDR3 sequences; approximately 22% occur once, and the top ten carry approximately 0.1%. The sequencing sample was made of naive CD4+ T cells from blood. The receptors were sampled from a human donor in good health.

This chain joins TRBV5-5 and TRBJ2-5, with unresolved D. Germline CDR1 and CDR2: SGHKS and YYEKEE (reference sequence). The germline V and J ends were trimmed by 1 base and 4 bases, with 8 bases remaining between them. The CDR3 totals 13 residues. CDR3 amino acids: CASSLNSRETQYF. CDR3 bases: TGTGCCAGCAGCTTGAACAGTCGAGAGACCCAGTACTTC.

This clonotype was picked up a small number of times. The rearrangement links TRBV20-1 to TRBJ2-3, with D uncertain. The CDR3 consists of 12 residues. Germline V gene lookup returns CDR1 DFQATT and CDR2 SNEGSKA (reference sequence). CDR3 sequence: CSPPESGDTQYF. In nucleotides, the CDR3 is TGCAGCCCGCCCGAGTCTGGCGATACGCAGTATTTT.

This clonotype was picked up a small number of times. The gene calls are TRBV5-5 and TRBJ2-7, with D possibly being TRBD1 (6 bases). This CDR3 region has 15 residues. Germline CDR1 is SGHKS and CDR2 is YYEKEE (reference sequence). V was shortened by 0 bases and J by 6 bases, with 16 bases between the two germline ends. CDR3 in amino acids: CASSLVAGQLVEQYF. The CDR3 bases are TGTGCCAGCAGCTTGGTCGCCGGACAGTTGGTCGAGCAGTACTTC.

To note about this clonotype: Since a much larger clone is just one base distant, this may be a read error. This chain connects TRBV6-6 to TRBJ2-7; tentative D call: TRBD2 (5 bases). V was cut by 0 bases and J by 8 bases, with 14 bases left in between. The CDR3 sequence is 14 residues long. Germline values: CDR1 MNHNY, CDR2 SVGAGI (reference sequence). CDR3 sequence reads: CASSYSNRGNKQYF. The CDR3, as DNA: TGTGCCAGCAGTTACTCGAATCGGGGAAACAAGCAGTACTTC.

The chain employs TRBV29-1 and TRBJ2-1, with no clear D. CDR3 length equals 13 residues. The V gene's germline CDR1 is SQVTM and CDR2 ANQGSEA. This CDR3 reads CHQGSFSYNEQFF. CDR3 DNA sequence: TGCCACCAAGGCTCGTTCTCCTACAATGAGCAGTTCTTC.

This rearrangement joins TRBV3-1 to TRBJ1-6; D is possibly TRBD1 (5 bases). Germline CDR1 is LGHDT and CDR2 is YNNKEL (reference sequence). The germline V and J ends were trimmed by 1 base and 7 bases, with 11 bases remaining between them. The CDR3 covers 15 residues. CDR3 sequence reads: CASSQGRGANSPLHF. The CDR3 DNA follows: TGTGCCAGCAGCCAAGGTCGGGGCGCGAATTCACCCCTCCACTTT.

This clonotype came up many times. This rearrangement joins TRBV28 to TRBJ1-1, with D perhaps TRBD1 (5 bases). The germline gives CDR1 MDHEN, CDR2 SYDVKM. The V and J ends lost 7 bases and 9 bases respectively, with 15 bases between them. The CDR3 sequence is 12 residues long. The CDR3 spells CASIVRGIQAFF. Here the CDR3 DNA reads TGTGCCAGCATTGTGAGGGGAATTCAAGCTTTCTTT.

The chain carries TRBV5-1 and TRBJ2-5; TRBD1 aligns across 11 bases. CDR1 and CDR2 (germline): SGHRS, YFSETQ. V dropped 1 base and J dropped 4; count of bases not matched to a gene: 6. The CDR3 totals 16 residues. This chain's CDR3 is CASSLQGTGGRETQYF. In DNA form, the CDR3 reads TGCGCCAGCAGCTTGCAGGGGACAGGGGGACGAGAGACCCAGTACTTC.

This clonotype has a handful of counts. The genes are TRBV10-3 and TRBJ2-3, with D hard to call. The CDR3 loop spans 11 amino acids. Germline V lookup: CDR1 ENHRY, CDR2 SYGVKD. Trimming removed 5 bases at V and 4 bases at J, with 4 bases between. This CDR3 reads CAISFADTQYF. The CDR3 coding sequence is TGTGCCATCAGTTTTGCAGATACGCAGTATTTT.

This clonotype turned up a few times. The chain combines TRBV6-5 with TRBJ2-3; D might be TRBD2 (5 bases). The germline V and J ends were trimmed by 2 bases and 3 bases, with 12 bases remaining between them. This CDR3 is built from 15 residues. Germline V gives CDR1 MNHEY, CDR2 SVGAGI. The CDR3 nucleotides read TGTGCCAGCAGTTACCGGGGAGAGGTGACAGATACGCAGTATTTT. It is translated as CASSYRGEVTDTQYF.